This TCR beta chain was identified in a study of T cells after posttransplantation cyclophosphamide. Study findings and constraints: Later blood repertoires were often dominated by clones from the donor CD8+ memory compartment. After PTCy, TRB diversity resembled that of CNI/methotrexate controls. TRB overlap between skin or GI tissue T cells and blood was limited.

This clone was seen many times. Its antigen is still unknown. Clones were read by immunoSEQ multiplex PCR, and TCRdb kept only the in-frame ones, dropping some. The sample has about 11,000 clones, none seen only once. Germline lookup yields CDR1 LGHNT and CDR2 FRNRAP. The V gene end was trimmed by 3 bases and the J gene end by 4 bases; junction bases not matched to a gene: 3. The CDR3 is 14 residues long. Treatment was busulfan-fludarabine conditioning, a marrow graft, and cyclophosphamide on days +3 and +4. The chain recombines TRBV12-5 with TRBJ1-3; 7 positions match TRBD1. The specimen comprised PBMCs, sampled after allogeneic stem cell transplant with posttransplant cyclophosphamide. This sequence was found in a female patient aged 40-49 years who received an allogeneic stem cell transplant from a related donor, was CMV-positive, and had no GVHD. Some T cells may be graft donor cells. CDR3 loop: CASGFAGGGNTIYF. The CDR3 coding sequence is TGTGCTAGTGGTTTTGCAGGGGGAGGAAACACCATATATTTT.